This passage covers 26 T cell receptor beta chains from one sample sequenced in a study of T cells in tumors and immune-related adverse events (dated by TCRdb to the early 2020s). The library was made by the immunoSEQ multiplex PCR assay. TCRdb limited this immuneACCESS table to in-frame rearrangements with V and J called. A share of clones is missing; checked studies link under half to unresolved V genes, and the rest is unexplained. The sample has about 24,000 clones on record, about 93% of them singletons. The ten largest make up over 1.3% of the sample. The sample's treatment or condition label is to be understood as: nivolumab (PD-1 blockade) given before sampling. Specimen: lymph node tissue, collected from a patient treated with anti-PD-1 therapy. These receptors all stem from a female donor with metastatic renal cell carcinoma.

J is TRBJ2-6 and V is TRBV2, with D perhaps matching TRBD1 or TRBD2 (5 bases each). CDR3 size: 16 residues. With 3 bases removed from V and 2 bases from J, the gap between germline ends came to 11 bases. Germline V lookup: CDR1 SNHLY, CDR2 FYNNEI. The CDR3, as DNA: TGTGCCAGCAGTGACCTGGGGACGGCTGGGGCCAACGTCCTGACTTTC. It codes for CASSDLGTAGANVLTF.

The chain employs TRBV5-1 and TRBJ2-5; D possibly uses TRBD1 or TRBD2 (5 bases each). The CDR3 covers 15 residues. The V and J ends lost 0 bases and 1 base respectively, with 10 bases between them. From germline, CDR1 is SGHRS and CDR2 YFSETQ. CDR3 bases: TGCGCCAGCAGCTTGGTCGGGGACCGCCAAGAGACCCAGTACTTC. Translation: CASSLVGDRQETQYF. The variable domain in full, with the rest retrieved from reference TRBV5-1 and TRBJ2-5, is KAGVTQTPRYLIKTRGQQVTLSCSPISGHRSVSWYQQTPGQGLQFLFEYFSETQRNKGNFPGRFSGRQFSNSRSEMNVSTLELGDSALYLCASSLVGDRQETQYFGPGTRLLVL.

The rearrangement links TRBV5-6 to TRBJ2-5; 9 nucleotides line up with TRBD2. Germline trimming cut 1 base from V and 1 base from J; bases unmatched to any gene: 5. Germline V gene sequence: CDR1 SGHDT, CDR2 YYEEEE. The CDR3 totals 16 residues. The chain's CDR3 is CASSLTSGLAQETQYF. CDR3 nucleotide sequence: TGTGCCAGCAGCTTGACTTCGGGACTAGCCCAAGAGACCCAGTACTTC. Filled out from reference TRBV5-6 and TRBJ2-5, the complete variable domain reads DAGVTQSPTHLIKTRGQQVTLRCSPKSGHDTVSWYQQALGQGPQFIFQYYEEEERQRGNFPDRFSGHQFPNYSSELNVNALLLGDSALYLCASSLTSGLAQETQYFGPGTRLLVL.

The CDR3 DNA sequence: TGCGCCAGCAGGACTAGCGCTGACACCGGGGAGCTGTTTTTT. Its protein product is CASRTSADTGELFF. The chain uses TRBV10-1 and TRBJ2-2, with 8 nucleotides matching TRBD2. CDR3 length equals 14 residues. Trimming at V came to 6 bases and at J to 3 bases, leaving 3 bases not matched to a gene. Germline CDR1 reads WNHNN; CDR2 reads SYGVQD (reference sequence).

V gene TRBV7-9 combines with J gene TRBJ2-3; D gene ambiguous. The CDR3 is 12 residues long. Trimming cost V 5 bases and J 5 bases, with 8 bases left between them. The germline gives CDR1 SEHNR, CDR2 FQNEAQ (reference sequence). Here the CDR3 reads CASSRRGDTQYF. The CDR3 nucleotides are TGTGCCAGCAGCCGGAGAGGAGATACGCAGTATTTT.

The chain uses TRBV21-1 and TRBJ2-3. TRBV21-1 has pseudogene status. The CDR3 is 10 amino acids. The CDR3 loop is CASGNGTQYF. The CDR3 DNA reads TGTGCCAGCGGGAATGGTACGCAGTATTTT.

The rearrangement joins TRBV5-1 to TRBJ1-1; D ambiguous. From germline, CDR1 is SGHRS and CDR2 YFSETQ. The V and J ends lost 4 bases and 5 bases respectively, with 15 bases between them. This CDR3 region has 14 residues. Written as DNA, the CDR3 is TGCGCCAGCAGCCTCACGAACGGGGAAACTGAAGCTTTCTTT. This sequence encodes CASSLTNGETEAFF.

The chain has TRBV4-1 and TRBJ1-2, with D possibly matching TRBD1 (5 bases). This CDR3 spans 17 amino acids. Per the germline V gene, CDR1 is MGHRA and CDR2 is YSYEKL. The germline V and J ends were trimmed by 0 bases and 6 bases, with 20 bases remaining between them. The DNA of the CDR3 is TGCGCCAGCAGCCAAGATTTGAGGACAACACGTGGGAATGGCTACACCTTC. Protein sequence: CASSQDLRTTRGNGYTF.

In DNA form, the CDR3 reads TGTGCCAGCAGCTTAGCTCGGCGCTTCGGGGGGCAGGGTCAGCCCCAGCATTTT. Its protein is CASSLARRFGGQGQPQHF. The chain recombines TRBV7-8 with TRBJ1-5, with D possibly TRBD1 on 6 matching bases. V lost 0 bases to trimming and J lost 6 bases, with 21 bases between them. Per germline, CDR1 SGHVS and CDR2 FQNEAQ. The CDR3 contains 18 residues.

CDR3 in amino acids: CASSYRASQRETQYF. CDR3 coding DNA: TGTGCCAGCAGTTACAGGGCAAGCCAGAGGGAGACCCAGTACTTC. This chain joins TRBV6-5 and TRBJ2-5; D unclear. V lost 2 bases to trimming and J lost 5 bases, with 15 bases between them. The germline CDR1 and CDR2 sequences are MNHEY and SVGAGI. This CDR3 region has 15 residues.

The genes are TRBV18 and TRBJ2-7; D possibly corresponds to TRBD2 (5 bases). The CDR3 covers 15 residues. Trimming cost V 2 bases and J 3 bases, with 14 bases left between them. Looked up from germline, CDR1 is KGHSH and CDR2 is LQKENI. The DNA of the CDR3 is TGTGCCAGCTCACCAAATTGGACTGGACGCTACGAGCAGTACTTC. This gives the protein CASSPNWTGRYEQYF.

The chain employs TRBV4-1 and TRBJ2-2; tentatively, D is TRBD1 (5 bases). V lost 0 bases and J lost 4, with 9 bases in between. The germline V gene has CDR1 MGHRA and CDR2 YSYEKL. CDR3 length: 15 residues. The CDR3 region has the DNA TGCGCCAGCAGCCAAGATTCAGGGATCACCGGGGAGCTGTTTTTT. This translates into CASSQDSGITGELFF.

V and J are TRBV11-2 and TRBJ2-5; 10 nucleotides align to TRBD2. The CDR3 runs 14 residues. Germline CDR1 SGHAT, CDR2 FQNNGV. Trimming cost V 2 bases and J 5 bases; bases outside gene matches: 2. CDR3 sequence (DNA): TGTGCCAGCAGCTTACGAGCGGGGGGGGAGACCCAGTACTTC. This encodes CASSLRAGGETQYF.

The rearrangement links TRBV5-4 to TRBJ2-1, with unresolved D. This CDR3 spans 13 amino acids. Trimming removed 5 bases from V and 5 bases from J, with 11 bases in between. Germline CDR1 reads SGHNT; CDR2 reads YYREEE (reference sequence). CDR3 in amino acids: CASRKTRNNEQFF. The CDR3 nucleotides read TGTGCCAGCAGGAAAACCAGAAACAATGAGCAGTTCTTC.

This rearrangement joins TRBV5-1 to TRBJ1-4; D is undetermined. The CDR3 totals 16 residues. Germline V gene sequence: CDR1 SGHRS, CDR2 YFSETQ. Trimming cost V 4 bases and J 0 bases, with 13 bases left between them. DNA for the CDR3: TGCGCCAGCAGCCCGCTTGATCCGGCAACTAATGAAAAACTGTTTTTT. Translation gives CASSPLDPATNEKLFF.

This sequence joins TRBV10-1 and TRBJ1-4; D not certain. CDR1 and CDR2 from the germline V gene are WNHNN and SYGVQD (reference sequence). The CDR3 is 13 residues long. V gave up 8 bases and J gave up 6 bases, with 13 bases separating them. The CDR3 coding sequence is TGCGCCAGCGCGGGCCCAGGCCATGAAAAACTGTTTTTT. This codes for CASAGPGHEKLFF.

This clone was observed a single time. The V and J genes are TRBV2 and TRBJ2-2, with 11 bases lining up with TRBD2. The CDR3 is made up of 14 amino acids. Germline trimming cut 8 bases from V and 6 bases from J; bases unmatched to any gene: 5. Germline-derived CDR1 and CDR2 are SNHLY and FYNNEI. The CDR3 loop reads CASLAGGRAGELFF. CDR3 bases: TGTGCCAGCCTAGCGGGGGGACGGGCCGGGGAGCTGTTTTTT. The whole variable domain, remainder taken from reference TRBV2 and TRBJ2-2, is EPEVTQTPSHQVTQMGQEVILRCVPISNHLYFYWYRQILGQKVEFLVSFYNNEISEKSEIFDDQFSVERPDGSNFTLKIRSTKLEDSAMYFCASLAGGRAGELFFGEGSRLTVL.

The chain links TRBV7-2 to TRBJ1-2, with a possible D match to TRBD1 (5 bases). The germline V gene encodes CDR1 SGHTA and CDR2 FQGNSA. The V end lost 1 base, the J end lost 4 bases, and 13 bases lay between the germline ends. The CDR3 runs to 15 residues. The CDR3 coding sequence is TGTGCCAGCAGCTTAGTAGGGGCTCCGGGCTATGGCTACACCTTC. Translating gives CASSLVGAPGYGYTF.

The chain carries TRBV7-2 and TRBJ2-7, with D unclear. The V gene's germline CDR1 is SGHTA and CDR2 FQGNSA. V shed 4 bases and J shed 7 bases, with 11 bases lying between them. There are 12 residues in the CDR3. The CDR3 DNA is TGTGCCAGCAGCTCAAAATTATATGAGCAGTACTTC. Amino acid sequence: CASSSKLYEQYF.

This sequence joins TRBV18 and TRBJ2-4, with 12 bases matching TRBD2. The trim removed 3 bases at V and 7 bases at J, leaving 4 bases unmatched. The germline CDR1 and CDR2 sequences are KGHSH and LQKENI. The CDR3 consists of 15 residues. The CDR3 sequence is CASSPTSGSFNIQYF. For the CDR3, the DNA is TGTGCCAGCTCACCGACTAGCGGGAGTTTCAACATTCAGTACTTC.

The chain has TRBV18 and TRBJ2-7; 10 bases match TRBD1. Germline assignment: CDR1 KGHSH and CDR2 LQKENI. This CDR3 comprises 15 residues. With V trimmed by 5 bases and J by 4 bases, 8 bases remained unmatched. The CDR3 region is CASSTEGQGWYEQYF. The CDR3 DNA sequence: TGTGCCAGCTCAACCGAGGGACAGGGGTGGTACGAGCAGTACTTC.

The chain joins TRBV30 to TRBJ1-2; D is undetermined. The CDR3 extends over 11 amino acids. Trimming removed 4 bases from V and 4 bases from J, with 7 bases in between. Germline V gene lookup returns CDR1 GTSNPN and CDR2 SVGIG (reference sequence). CDR3 nucleotide sequence: TGTGCCTGGACTTCAACCTATGGCTACACCTTC. It is translated as CAWTSTYGYTF. The full variable domain, completed using reference TRBV30 and TRBJ1-2, is SQTIHQWPATLVQPVGSPLSLECTVEGTSNPNLYWYRQAAGRGLQLLFYSVGIGQISSEVPQNLSASRPQDRQFILSSKKLLLSDSGFYLCAWTSTYGYTFGSGTRLTVV.

A note on this clone: One end of the junction fails to match germline, which may point to a read error. The genes are TRBV5-1 and TRBJ2-5; 10 nucleotides match TRBD2. Germline-derived CDR1 and CDR2 are SGHRS and YFSETQ. This CDR3 comprises 16 residues. CDR3 residues: CANSPYSGRNGETQYF. CDR3 bases: TGCGCCAACAGCCCCTATAGCGGGAGGAACGGAGAGACCCAGTACTTC.

The V call is TRBV7-8, the J call TRBJ1-3; D is unresolved. The V end lost 4 bases, the J end lost 5 bases, and 9 bases lay between the germline ends. CDR1 is SGHVS and CDR2 is FQNEAQ in the germline V gene. The CDR3 contains 13 residues. In nucleotides, the CDR3 is TGTGCCAGCAGCTCAGCTGGTAGAAACACCATATATTTT. This sequence encodes CASSSAGRNTIYF.

The chain recombines TRBV11-2 with TRBJ2-5, with D unresolved. In germline, CDR1 is SGHAT, CDR2 FQNNGV. This CDR3 is 10 amino acids long. V gave up 5 bases and J gave up 7 bases, with 5 bases separating them. CDR3 protein: CASSQRTQYF. The CDR3 coding sequence is TGTGCCAGCAGCCAGCGGACCCAGTACTTC.

This clone was counted once. The chain uses TRBV5-1 and TRBJ1-2; D gene unclear. CDR1 is SGHRS, CDR2 YFSETQ, per germline. V dropped 5 bases and J dropped 3 bases, with 8 bases sitting between them. The CDR3 length is 12 residues. DNA for the CDR3: TGCGCCAGCAGTGAGGGAGACTATGGCTACACCTTC. Protein: CASSEGDYGYTF.